This is a list of T cell receptor beta chains from one sample in a study of cytomegalovirus exposure and HLA in healthy donors. Data came from immunoSEQ multiplex PCR; TCRdb stores just in-frame clones and leaves some out. The sample lists about 88,000 clones, 84% occurring once. Specimen: PBMCs. The receptors stem from a woman under 30 in good health and CMV-seropositive. The CDR3 runs from the conserved cysteine through the conserved F or W. A D gene is named only where the DNA matches it firmly.

len: 17; d_gene: NA; v_gene: TRBV1; j_gene: TRBJ2-3; CDR3aa: CTSSRVEGKASTDTQYF
len: 14; d_gene: NA; v_gene: TRBV5-1; j_gene: TRBJ2-2; CDR3aa: CASSSQQGPGELFF
len: 14; d_gene: NA; v_gene: TRBV27; j_gene: TRBJ1-1; CDR3aa: CASSLVQGNTEAFF
len: 14; d_gene: NA; v_gene: TRBV6-6; j_gene: TRBJ2-5; CDR3aa: CASSLQGSEETQYF
len: 13; d_gene: NA; v_gene: TRBV29-1; j_gene: TRBJ2-3; CDR3aa: CGYKGLGTDTQYF
len: 14; d_gene: NA; v_gene: TRBV5-1; j_gene: TRBJ1-1; CDR3aa: CASSLNSGYTEAFF
len: 16; d_gene: TRBD1; v_gene: TRBV4-1; j_gene: TRBJ1-3; CDR3aa: CASSQAPGGGGNTIYF
len: 15; d_gene: NA; v_gene: TRBV5-1; j_gene: TRBJ1-5; CDR3aa: CASSFEGVGNQPQHF
len: 15; d_gene: NA; v_gene: TRBV4-2; j_gene: TRBJ2-6; CDR3aa: CASSQETSGANVLTF
len: 16; d_gene: NA; v_gene: TRBV27; j_gene: TRBJ1-1; CDR3aa: CASSLKGGAMNTEAFF
len: 13; d_gene: NA; v_gene: TRBV6-4; j_gene: TRBJ2-3; CDR3aa: CASSDGLTDTQYF
len: 14; d_gene: TRBD1; v_gene: TRBV28; j_gene: TRBJ1-6; CDR3aa: CASSLTGVNSPLHF
len: 15; d_gene: TRBD2; v_gene: TRBV6-5; j_gene: TRBJ2-5; CDR3aa: CASGIAGGRAETQYF
len: 15; d_gene: TRBD2; v_gene: TRBV2; j_gene: TRBJ2-2; CDR3aa: CASLGREGHTGELFF
len: 16; d_gene: NA; v_gene: TRBV5-4; j_gene: TRBJ2-2; CDR3aa: CASSLGGATNTGELFF
len: 14; d_gene: TRBD1; v_gene: TRBV10-3; j_gene: TRBJ1-3; CDR3aa: CAIRVFRGRNTIYF
len: 16; d_gene: TRBD1; v_gene: TRBV19; j_gene: TRBJ1-2; CDR3aa: CASSAPQGAAVYGYTF
len: 15; d_gene: TRBD2; v_gene: TRBV13; j_gene: TRBJ2-1; CDR3aa: CATSQAGSSYNEQFF
len: 15; d_gene: NA; v_gene: TRBV12-2; j_gene: TRBJ1-1; CDR3aa: CASRLHTGGETEAFF
len: 15; d_gene: TRBD2; v_gene: TRBV5-1; j_gene: TRBJ2-1; CDR3aa: CASSRSGGTRNEQFF
len: 16; d_gene: TRBD1; v_gene: TRBV6-1; j_gene: TRBJ1-2; CDR3aa: CASSERGQGKGYGYTF
len: 14; d_gene: NA; v_gene: TRBV11-2; j_gene: TRBJ2-7; CDR3aa: CASSRPSDVDEQYF
len: 17; d_gene: TRBD2; v_gene: TRBV7-3; j_gene: TRBJ2-1; CDR3aa: CASSSLDGGSSYNEQFF
len: 14; d_gene: NA; v_gene: TRBV7-9; j_gene: TRBJ1-1; CDR3aa: CASSGQVMNTEAFF
len: 15; d_gene: TRBD2; v_gene: TRBV9; j_gene: TRBJ2-3; CDR3aa: CASSAQLGGWDTQYF
len: 13; d_gene: TRBD2; v_gene: TRBV18; j_gene: TRBJ2-7; CDR3aa: CASSPPGGNEQYF
len: 15; d_gene: TRBD1; v_gene: TRBV19; j_gene: TRBJ2-1; CDR3aa: CASSSRDRQYNEQFF
len: 15; d_gene: TRBD1; v_gene: TRBV6-5; j_gene: TRBJ1-5; CDR3aa: CASSWTGIVDQPQHF
len: 16; d_gene: TRBD2; v_gene: TRBV7-3; j_gene: TRBJ2-3; CDR3aa: CASSLVVAGGPDTQYF
len: 15; d_gene: NA; v_gene: TRBV9; j_gene: TRBJ1-2; CDR3aa: CASSILDSSNYGYTF
len: 16; d_gene: NA; v_gene: TRBV15; j_gene: TRBJ2-4; CDR3aa: CATRGGHPLAKNIQYF
len: 16; d_gene: TRBD1; v_gene: TRBV7-2; j_gene: TRBJ2-7; CDR3aa: CASSHGGTGVGYEQYF
len: 11; d_gene: NA; v_gene: TRBV28; j_gene: TRBJ1-5; CDR3aa: CASSSDQPQHF
len: 15; d_gene: NA; v_gene: TRBV5-4; j_gene: TRBJ2-7; CDR3aa: CASSSPREGRYEQYF
len: 14; d_gene: NA; v_gene: TRBV7-2; j_gene: TRBJ2-7; CDR3aa: CASSLQRNSYEQYF
len: 13; d_gene: TRBD1; v_gene: TRBV2; j_gene: TRBJ2-7; CDR3aa: CASRGQGSYEQYF
len: 13; d_gene: NA; v_gene: TRBV30; j_gene: TRBJ1-3; CDR3aa: CASQNHSGNTIYF
len: 13; d_gene: NA; v_gene: TRBV18; j_gene: TRBJ1-1; CDR3aa: CASSPRENTEAFF
len: 17; d_gene: TRBD2; v_gene: TRBV9; j_gene: TRBJ2-1; CDR3aa: CASSVTGGLAGSGEQFF
len: 14; d_gene: NA; v_gene: TRBV5-6; j_gene: TRBJ2-3; CDR3aa: CASSRDHLTDTQYF
len: 12; d_gene: NA; v_gene: TRBV7-2; j_gene: TRBJ2-5; CDR3aa: CASGTYQETQYF
len: 11; d_gene: NA; v_gene: TRBV30; j_gene: TRBJ2-1; CDR3aa: CAWNRVNEQFF
len: 15; d_gene: TRBD1; v_gene: TRBV6-5; j_gene: TRBJ1-4; CDR3aa: CASRPRQGPNEKLFF
len: 17; d_gene: TRBD2; v_gene: TRBV11-3; j_gene: TRBJ2-3; CDR3aa: CASSWGMAGGITDTQYF
len: 15; d_gene: TRBD1; v_gene: TRBV6-5; j_gene: TRBJ1-6; CDR3aa: CASRRGTGLNSPLHF
len: 15; d_gene: TRBD1; v_gene: TRBV4-3; j_gene: TRBJ2-3; CDR3aa: CASSRNRGGTDTQYF
len: 15; d_gene: NA; v_gene: TRBV9; j_gene: TRBJ2-2; CDR3aa: CASSEDTPGAGELFF
len: 12; d_gene: NA; v_gene: TRBV9; j_gene: TRBJ2-1; CDR3aa: CASSVDRDEQFF
len: 13; d_gene: NA; v_gene: TRBV10-3; j_gene: TRBJ1-1; CDR3aa: CAMGSRAEDQAFF
len: 13; d_gene: NA; v_gene: TRBV6-1; j_gene: TRBJ1-6; CDR3aa: CASSPEEGSPLHF
len: 15; d_gene: NA; v_gene: TRBV14; j_gene: TRBJ2-3; CDR3aa: CASSQLQGYTDTQYF
len: 14; d_gene: NA; v_gene: TRBV5-1; j_gene: TRBJ2-7; CDR3aa: CASSLVQATYEQYF
len: 14; d_gene: TRBD2; v_gene: TRBV28; j_gene: TRBJ2-2; CDR3aa: CASLSGANTGELFF
len: 13; d_gene: NA; v_gene: TRBV28; j_gene: TRBJ1-1; CDR3aa: CASSFWTLSEAFF
len: 15; d_gene: NA; v_gene: TRBV27; j_gene: TRBJ2-6; CDR3aa: CASRSPGSGANVLTF
len: 15; d_gene: TRBD2; v_gene: TRBV9; j_gene: TRBJ2-3; CDR3aa: CASSQSGGAFHTQYF
len: 13; d_gene: NA; v_gene: TRBV7-2; j_gene: TRBJ1-2; CDR3aa: CASSLAPVWGYTF